This T cell receptor beta chain was sequenced in a study of blood T cell repertoires in COVID-19. Study as a whole: Samples came from the United States, Italy and Spain, spanning acute and convalescent COVID-19.

TCRdb's copy holds only in-frame clones and misses some; the assay was immunoSEQ multiplex PCR. The table includes roughly 38,000 clones, just under 85% detected once. Germline lookup yields CDR1 MGHRA and CDR2 YSYEKL. The length of the CDR3 is 16 residues. Deletions cut 3 bases from V and 5 bases from J, with 16 bases between. The specimen was peripheral blood. The chain joins TRBV4-1 to TRBJ2-2; D is perhaps TRBD2 (7 bases). The TCR sequence derives from a middle-aged man with active COVID-19. The CDR3 protein is CASSHHPRGGTGELFF. For the CDR3, the DNA is TGCGCCAGCAGCCACCATCCGAGGGGGGGGACCGGGGAGCTGTTTTTT.